This T cell receptor (beta chain) was captured by sequencing in a study of human T cells and chemical hapten exposure (dated by TCRdb to about 2021). About the study as a whole: For sensitization, 2% DPC in acetone was applied to a 2 cm by 2 cm area of upper inner arm skin. Weekly therapeutic DPC doses were additionally applied to the scalp of patients throughout the roughly 25-week study period. Patch tests used Finn chambers with 0.01% DPC on the upper back, scored after 6 days by International Contact Dermatitis Research Group standards. The mostly female patient cohort included alopecia areata with under or over 50% scalp involvement, alopecia totalis and alopecia universalis. The libraries were sequenced as a pool, and the TCR yield per sample differed mostly because of small variations in library volumes within the pool. The study tracked peripheral blood TCR repertoire changes in vivo during primary and secondary sensitization to the hapten diphenylcyclopropenone (DPC) in alopecia patients. Blood was sampled from patients pre-sensitization (week 0) and at 2, 6 and about 24 weeks after DPC sensitization. Blood for TCR sequencing was provided by twenty-nine alopecia patients at one to four time points (pre-sensitization, 2, 6 and 24 weeks).

The time point label on this specimen signifies: patch test 2, 6 weeks after DPC sensitization. The treatment or condition label here, explained by the study, means: therapeutic diphenylcyclopropenone sensitization with weekly scalp DPC. Blood at each patch-test visit was drawn before the patch test was applied. Patients were considered eligible if aged 18 to 70, diagnosed with alopecia and deemed suitable for DPC therapy, and patients were excluded if pregnant. Total RNA was extracted from unfractionated whole blood that had been collected in Tempus Blood RNA tubes. This clonotype has just a few counts. Its target antigen remains unknown. The record has no base qualities; no much larger clone is one base away. Beyond this particular receptor, the publication reports: No change with DPC sensitization was found in the number of TCRs above 1 in 1000 frequency, and no evidence of global repertoire structure alterations was found. The number of PT1 expanded TCRs positively correlated with patch test score, significant at thresholds 8, 16 and 32 but not 4. All patients had alopecia, a presumed autoimmune disease, so their immune response might differ from that of healthy individuals. After repeated subsampling, changes were observed in the strength of the expansion versus patch-test correlation and in the threshold at which the correlation became significant. Compared with pre-sensitization or healthy control sets, expanded TCRs formed significantly more large CDR3 similarity clusters, which is consistent with antigen-driven responses.

The CDR3, from cysteine to phenylalanine, totals 15 residues. The retained sequence is limited to the CDR3, 45 bases, with the frame set at the first base. Unmatched junction bases come to 3, with V trimmed by 6 bases and J by 0 bases. From the germline V gene, CDR1 is MNHNS and CDR2 is SASEGT. To prepare the library, RACE was applied. The data were produced on a NextSeq 500. During library preparation, unique molecular identifiers were attached to individual cDNA molecules so that TCRs could be counted in a quantitative, reproducible way. For every blood RNA sample, sequencing covered both the TCR alpha and TCR beta chains. Turning to the authors' computational methods: The median number of TCRs per sample was around 100,000, ranging from roughly 20,000 to 690,600. The Decombinator software suite was used to annotate V, J and CDR3 in the TCR reads. To make PS versus PT1 abundance plots, every sample was subsampled to the same number of TCRs (28,000). TCRs were defined as expanded if absent before sensitization and observed at least eight times at the 2-week time point. TCRdb reanalyzed the raw reads on its own, using fastp at Q25 for trimming and MiXCR for clone calling, and kept in-frame beta chains. CDR3 protein duplicates are merged, each entry listing the most common genes and DNA. The V and J calls here are based on TCRdb, not the publication. The sample table records some 88,000 distinct CDR3 sequences; about 10% of these occur just once. Under 2.5% of the sample rests with the top ten.

This sequence originates from a man in his forties with alopecia areata. Some clones in this sample may be carry-over from other donors' samples. The chain is assembled from TRBV6-1 and TRBJ2-2, with TRBD2 matching 8 junction bases. Sequenced here: whole blood, sampled in connection with sensitization to the hapten diphenylcyclopropenone (DPC). The CDR3 corresponds to CASRAGLANTGELFF. The sequence in DNA is TGTGCCAGCAGAGCGGGACTAGCGAACACCGGGGAGCTGTTTTTT.